The T cell receptor (beta chain) described here comes from a study of blood T cell repertoires in COVID-19. Looking at the study overall: The analysed material was cDNA or gDNA that came from T cells, B-cell-depleted T cells, or PBMCs.

Original analysis: Amplified reference gene primers provided the basis for estimating nucleated cell counts. Generated by immunoSEQ multiplex PCR, the TCRdb table keeps only in-frame clones and is missing some. The V and J calls and clone size are taken from that table; D and trimming were inferred from the DNA. The table records hundreds of thousands of clones, 83% of them present only once. One Seattle source followed patients from active infection through their disease course. Sample: peripheral blood. The receptor's source is a woman between 25 and 40 years old with COVID-19, enrolled during active disease.

The CDR3 here is CASSPGTGAGANVLTF. CDR3 DNA: TGTGCCAGTAGTCCCGGGACAGGGGCTGGGGCCAACGTCCTGACTTTC. V and J are TRBV19 and TRBJ2-6; 10 positions agree with TRBD1. V was clipped by 5 bases and J by 2 bases; unmatched bases: 3. This CDR3 is built from 16 residues. Germline assignment: CDR1 LNHDA and CDR2 SQIVND (reference sequence).